The 16 T cell receptor beta chains below come from one sample, sequenced in a study of T cell responses to AZD1222 COVID-19 vaccine. The protocol was immunoSEQ multiplex PCR, while the TCRdb copy is restricted to in-frame clones and leaves out a portion. The data show 120,000 or so clones, with around 90% seen just once and roughly 1.6% held by the top ten. Sequenced material: peripheral blood, taken on day 0 of AZD1222 vaccination. All receptors derive from an adult in good health.

V is TRBV12-3 or TRBV12-4 and J is TRBJ1-2; D is unresolved. Trimming cost V 4 bases and J 4 bases, with 10 bases left between them. The CDR3 runs to 13 residues. CDR3 loop: CASSYRESYGYTF. CDR3 bases: TGTGCCAGCAGTTACCGGGAGTCCTATGGCTACACCTTC.

V gene TRBV7-3 combines with J gene TRBJ2-7, with 16 bases identical to TRBD2. The ends lost 3 bases at V and 2 bases at J; junction bases unmatched: 4. Germline V CDR1 and CDR2: SGHTA, FQGTGA. The CDR3 consists of 17 residues. CDR3 DNA sequence: TGTGCCAGCAGCTTCGGGACTAGCGGGAGGGGGCCCTACGAGCAGTACTTC. It translates to CASSFGTSGRGPYEQYF.

This clone showed up just once. The rearrangement joins TRBV19 to TRBJ1-4, with D possibly matching TRBD1 (6 bases). The CDR3 spans 15 residues. Trimming removed 7 bases from V and 7 bases from J, with 19 bases in between. Germline CDR1 reads LNHDA; CDR2 reads SQIVND (reference sequence). For the CDR3, the DNA is TGTGCCAGTACCCACGGCAGGGGTCGGGGTGAAAAACTGTTTTTT. Protein: CASTHGRGRGEKLFF.

The J gene is TRBJ2-7, the V gene TRBV28; TRBD1 aligns across 7 bases. Germline V lookup: CDR1 MDHEN, CDR2 SYDVKM. The CDR3 is made up of 19 amino acids. V lost 3 bases to trimming and J lost 1 base; unmatched junction nucleotides: 18. CDR3 nucleotides: TGTGCCAGCAGTTTTAGATTACGGACCTCCGGGACAGAATCCTACGAGCAGTACTTC. As protein: CASSFRLRTSGTESYEQYF. The full variable domain, in which reference TRBV28 and TRBJ2-7 provide the parts outside the CDR3, is DVKVTQSSRYLVKRTGEKVFLECVQDMDHENMFWYRQDPGLGLRLIYFSYDVKMKEKGDIPEGYSVSREKKERFSLILESASTNQTSMYLCASSFRLRTSGTESYEQYFGPGTRLTVT.

V is TRBV10-3 and J is TRBJ2-2, with TRBD2 matching over 10 bases. Germline CDR1 reads ENHRY; CDR2 reads SYGVKD. The V gene end was trimmed by 4 bases and the J gene end by 1 base; junction bases not matched to a gene: 0. The CDR3 contains 15 residues. CDR3 nucleotides: TGTGCCATCAGTGGGACTAGCGGGAACACCGGGGAGCTGTTTTTT. It yields the protein CAISGTSGNTGELFF.

This chain joins TRBV11-2 and TRBJ1-4, with D uncertain. CDR3 length: 13 amino acids. The germline CDR1 and CDR2 sequences are SGHAT and FQNNGV. V was shortened by 5 bases and J by 3 bases, with 7 bases between the two germline ends. In DNA, the CDR3 is TGTGCCAGCAGCCCAGGATCTAATGAAAAACTGTTTTTT. Translating it yields CASSPGSNEKLFF. Combining the CDR3 with reference TRBV11-2 and TRBJ1-4 gives the whole variable domain EAGVAQSPRYKIIEKRQSVAFWCNPISGHATLYWYQQILGQGPKLLIQFQNNGVVDDSQLPKDRFSAERLKGVDSTLKIQPAKLEDSAVYLCASSPGSNEKLFFGSGTQLSVL.

The rearrangement links TRBV5-1 to TRBJ2-1, with TRBD2 matching 14 bases. CDR3 length: 16 residues. Germline V gene data show CDR1 as SGHRS and CDR2 as YFSETQ. V lost 3 bases, J lost 6 bases, and 5 bases stayed unmatched. The CDR3, as DNA: TGCGCCAGCAGCTCGCCCGGGACTAGCGGGAGCAATGAGCAGTTCTTC. It yields the protein CASSSPGTSGSNEQFF.

In this sample, this clone turned up a few times. In DNA form, the CDR3 reads TGTGCCAGCAGCCCCCCACCTAGCTCCTATAATTCACCCCTCCACTTT. Amino acid sequence: CASSPPPSSYNSPLHF. The chain has TRBV7-9 and TRBJ1-6; D gene unclear. CDR1 is SEHNR and CDR2 is FQNEAQ in the germline V gene (reference sequence). Trimming removed 5 bases from V and 0 bases from J, with 11 bases in between. There are 16 residues in the CDR3.

The CDR3: CATSGTRAGGSDYGYTF. The CDR3, as DNA: TGTGCCACATCAGGGACGCGGGCAGGGGGCAGCGACTATGGCTACACCTTC. This sequence joins TRBV10-3 and TRBJ1-2; 8 bases line up with TRBD1. The V gene end was trimmed by 10 bases and the J gene end by 3 bases; junction bases not matched to a gene: 19. The CDR3 is 17 amino acids. Germline V lookup: CDR1 ENHRY, CDR2 SYGVKD.

This chain uses TRBV27 with TRBJ2-7; TRBD1 matches at 8 bases. The CDR3 totals 14 residues. V was pared by 5 bases and J by 2 bases, with 5 bases of the junction left unmatched. CDR1 is MNHEY, CDR2 SMNVEV, per germline (reference sequence). The CDR3 region is CASSVYRGTYEQYF. CDR3 nucleotide sequence: TGTGCCAGCAGTGTATACAGGGGGACCTACGAGCAGTACTTC.

The rearrangement joins TRBV18 to TRBJ2-5, with 7 nucleotides matching TRBD1. V shed 0 bases, J shed 5 bases, and the junction held 3 bases outside the gene matches. CDR1 is KGHSH and CDR2 is LQKENI in the germline V gene. CDR3 length: 14 amino acids. The CDR3, as DNA: TGTGCCAGCTCACCACCAAGGGGGCGGGAGACCCAGTACTTC. Protein sequence: CASSPPRGRETQYF. The variable domain in full, with the rest retrieved from reference TRBV18 and TRBJ2-5, is NAGVMQNPRHLVRRRGQEARLRCSPMKGHSHVYWYRQLPEEGLKFMVYLQKENIIDESGMPKERFSAEFPKEGPSILRIQQVVRGDSAAYFCASSPPRGRETQYFGPGTRLLVL.

This clone was seen just once. The chain combines TRBV3-1 (or the pseudogene TRBV3-2) with TRBJ2-1; D not resolved. The germline CDR1 and CDR2 sequences are LGHDT and YNNKEL (reference sequence). Trimming took 0 bases from V and 12 from J, leaving 12 bases between them. The CDR3 length is 13 residues. For the CDR3, the DNA is TGTGCCAGCAGCCAAGAGACTGTCGACGGGCAGTTCTTC. As protein: CASSQETVDGQFF.

About this clone: The sample carries other DNA sequences with the same CDR3. J is TRBJ2-5 and V is TRBV5-1, with D possibly TRBD1 on 5 matching bases. CDR3 size: 14 residues. V lost 0 bases, J lost 5 bases, and 11 bases lay in between. CDR1 is SGHRS, CDR2 YFSETQ, per germline. The CDR3 loop reads CASSLGQGRETQYF. The CDR3 nucleotides read TGCGCCAGCAGCTTGGGTCAGGGTCGGGAGACCCAGTACTTC.

This chain uses TRBV12-3 or TRBV12-4 with TRBJ2-1, with D perhaps matching TRBD2 (6 bases). This CDR3 contains 12 residues. Trimming pared 1 base from V and 12 bases from J, leaving 10 bases between. CDR3 protein: CASSLERVAQFF. The CDR3 DNA reads TGTGCCAGCAGTTTAGAGCGGGTGGCGCAGTTCTTC.

This chain joins TRBV19 and TRBJ2-1; TRBD2 aligns across 8 bases. After removal of 8 bases from V and 6 bases from J, the junction contained 9 bases not matched to a gene. Germline lookup yields CDR1 LNHDA and CDR2 SQIVND (reference sequence). The CDR3 spans 14 residues. CDR3 bases: TGTGCCAGTTCCTTTGTGCTAGCGGGCAATGAGCAGTTCTTC. This translates into CASSFVLAGNEQFF.

In DNA form, the CDR3 reads TGTGCCAGCAGTACTACAGGGGAGAATTCACCCCTCCACTTT. Translated: CASSTTGENSPLHF. The chain couples TRBV6-2 or TRBV6-3 to TRBJ1-6; 7 nucleotides line up with TRBD1. The CDR3 loop spans 14 amino acids. Unmatched junction bases numbered 5, after V lost 5 bases and J lost 7 bases. Germline V gene lookup returns CDR1 MNHEY and CDR2 SVGEGT.